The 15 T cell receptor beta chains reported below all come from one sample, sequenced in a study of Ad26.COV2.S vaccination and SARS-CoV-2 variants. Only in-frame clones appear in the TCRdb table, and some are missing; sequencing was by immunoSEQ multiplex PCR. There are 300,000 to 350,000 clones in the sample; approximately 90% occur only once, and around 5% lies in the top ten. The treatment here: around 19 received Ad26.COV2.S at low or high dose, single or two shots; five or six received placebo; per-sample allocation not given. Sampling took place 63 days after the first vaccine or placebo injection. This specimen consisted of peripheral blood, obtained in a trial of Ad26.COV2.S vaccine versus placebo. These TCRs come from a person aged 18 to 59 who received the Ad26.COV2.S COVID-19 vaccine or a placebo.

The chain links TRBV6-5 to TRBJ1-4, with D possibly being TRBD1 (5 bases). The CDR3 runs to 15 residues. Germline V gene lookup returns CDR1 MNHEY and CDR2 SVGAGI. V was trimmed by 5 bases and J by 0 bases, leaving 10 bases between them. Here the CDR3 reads CASSRDGTTNEKLFF. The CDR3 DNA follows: TGTGCCAGCAGTCGGGACGGGACAACTAATGAAAAACTGTTTTTT.

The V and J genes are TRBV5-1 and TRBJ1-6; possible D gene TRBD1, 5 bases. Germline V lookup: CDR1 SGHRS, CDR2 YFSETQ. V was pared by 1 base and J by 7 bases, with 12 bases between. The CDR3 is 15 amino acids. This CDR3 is CASSLSQGGNSPLHF. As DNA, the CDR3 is TGCGCCAGCAGCTTGTCTCAGGGAGGAAATTCACCCCTCCACTTT.

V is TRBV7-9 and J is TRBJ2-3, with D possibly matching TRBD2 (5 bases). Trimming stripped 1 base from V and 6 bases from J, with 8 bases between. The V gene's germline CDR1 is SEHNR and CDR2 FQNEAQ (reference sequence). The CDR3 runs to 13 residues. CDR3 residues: CASSLVGGDTQYF. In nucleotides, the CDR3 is TGTGCCAGCAGCTTAGTTGGCGGGGATACGCAGTATTTT.

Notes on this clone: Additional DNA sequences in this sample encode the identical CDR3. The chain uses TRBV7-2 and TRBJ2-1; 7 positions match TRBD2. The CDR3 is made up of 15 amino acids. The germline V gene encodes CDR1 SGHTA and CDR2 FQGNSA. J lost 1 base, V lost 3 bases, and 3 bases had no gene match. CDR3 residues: CASSLGGGSYNEQFF. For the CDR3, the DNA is TGTGCCAGCAGCTTGGGCGGGGGATCCTACAATGAGCAGTTCTTC.

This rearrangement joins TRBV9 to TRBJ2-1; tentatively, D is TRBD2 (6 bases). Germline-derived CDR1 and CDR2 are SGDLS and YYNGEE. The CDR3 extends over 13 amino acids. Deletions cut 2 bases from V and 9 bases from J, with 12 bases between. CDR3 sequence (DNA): TGTGCCAGCAGCGTTGATAGCGGAAGTGAGCAGTTCTTC. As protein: CASSVDSGSEQFF.

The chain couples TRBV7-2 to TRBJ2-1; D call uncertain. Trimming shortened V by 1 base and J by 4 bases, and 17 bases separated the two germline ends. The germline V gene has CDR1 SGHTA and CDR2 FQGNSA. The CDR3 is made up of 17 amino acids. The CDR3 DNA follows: TGTGCCAGCAGCTTAGGGTCCCCCCTATCAGTATACAATGAGCAGTTCTTC. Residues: CASSLGSPLSVYNEQFF.

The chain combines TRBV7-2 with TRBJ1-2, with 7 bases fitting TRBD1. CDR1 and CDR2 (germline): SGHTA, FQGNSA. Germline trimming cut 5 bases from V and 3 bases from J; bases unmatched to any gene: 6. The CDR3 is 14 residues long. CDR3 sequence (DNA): TGTGCCAGCAGCCTAGGGGGCACGGACTATGGCTACACCTTC. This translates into CASSLGGTDYGYTF.

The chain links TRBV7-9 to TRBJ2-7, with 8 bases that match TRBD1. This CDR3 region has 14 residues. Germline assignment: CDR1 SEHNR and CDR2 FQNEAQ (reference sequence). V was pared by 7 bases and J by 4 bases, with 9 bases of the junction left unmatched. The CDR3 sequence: CASTSGTGFYEQYF. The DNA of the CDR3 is TGTGCCAGCACCTCCGGGACAGGCTTTTACGAGCAGTACTTC. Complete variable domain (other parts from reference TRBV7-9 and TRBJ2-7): DTGVSQNPRHKITKRGQNVTFRCDPISEHNRLYWYRQTLGQGPEFLTYFQNEAQLEKSRLLSDRFSAERPKGSFSTLEIQRTEQGDSAMYLCASTSGTGFYEQYFGPGTRLTVT.

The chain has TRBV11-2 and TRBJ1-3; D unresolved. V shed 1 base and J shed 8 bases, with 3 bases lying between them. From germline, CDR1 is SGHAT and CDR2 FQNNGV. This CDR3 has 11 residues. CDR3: CASSLGYTIYF. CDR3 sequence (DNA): TGTGCCAGCAGCTTAGGGTACACCATATATTTT. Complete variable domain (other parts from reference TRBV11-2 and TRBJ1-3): EAGVAQSPRYKIIEKRQSVAFWCNPISGHATLYWYQQILGQGPKLLIQFQNNGVVDDSQLPKDRFSAERLKGVDSTLKIQPAKLEDSAVYLCASSLGYTIYFGEGSWLTVV.

The CDR3 DNA reads as TGTGCCAGCAGTTCCTCCTCAAGGGACAGGGTAAGGACTGGAAACACCATATATTTT. This encodes CASSSSSRDRVRTGNTIYF. The chain uses TRBV27 and TRBJ1-3; 9 bases are a match to TRBD1. The CDR3 has 19 amino acids. Looked up from germline, CDR1 is MNHEY and CDR2 is SMNVEV (reference sequence). V lost 4 bases and J lost 2; bases outside the gene matches: 15.

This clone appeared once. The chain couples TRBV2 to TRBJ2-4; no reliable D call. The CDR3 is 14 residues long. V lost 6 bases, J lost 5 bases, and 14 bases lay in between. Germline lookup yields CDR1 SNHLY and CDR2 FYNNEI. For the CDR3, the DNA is TGTGCCAGCAGCGAAAGGTGGCCAGAAAACATTCAGTACTTC. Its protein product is CASSERWPENIQYF.

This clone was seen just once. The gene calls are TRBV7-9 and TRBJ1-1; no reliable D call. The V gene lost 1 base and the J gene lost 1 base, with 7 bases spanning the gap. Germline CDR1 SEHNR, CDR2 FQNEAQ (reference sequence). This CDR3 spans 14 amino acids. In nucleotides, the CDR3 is TGTGCCAGCAGCTTAGTATCCGCGAACACTGAAGCTTTCTTT. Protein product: CASSLVSANTEAFF.

This chain's CDR3 is CASSQPNTEAFF. The DNA for the CDR3 is TGTGCCAGCAGCCAACCGAACACTGAAGCTTTCTTT. V usage is TRBV3-1 (or the pseudogene TRBV3-2) and J usage is TRBJ1-1; D is undetermined. This CDR3 contains 12 residues. The V end lost 2 bases, the J end lost 1 base, and 2 bases lay between the germline ends. Germline V gene sequence: CDR1 LGHDT, CDR2 YNNKEL (reference sequence).

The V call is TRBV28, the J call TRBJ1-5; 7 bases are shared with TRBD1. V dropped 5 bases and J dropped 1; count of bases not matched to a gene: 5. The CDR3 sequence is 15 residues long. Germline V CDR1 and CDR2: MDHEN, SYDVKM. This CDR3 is CASSNTGDSNQPQHF. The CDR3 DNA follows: TGTGCCAGCAGTAACACAGGGGACAGCAATCAGCCCCAGCATTTT.

The CDR3 protein is CASSQDRPDKNIQYF. The DNA for the CDR3 is TGTGCCAGCAGCCAAGATAGGCCCGACAAAAACATTCAGTACTTC. This rearrangement joins TRBV4-2 to TRBJ2-4, with no clear D. This CDR3 spans 15 amino acids. Germline CDR1 and CDR2: LGHNA and YNFKEQ. Trimming cost V 0 bases and J 3 bases, with 9 bases left between them.